The 11 T cell receptor beta chains listed next were all sequenced from one sample in a study of neurological immune-mediated disorders. MiXCR, run by TCRdb on the 5' RACE reads, gives a single entry per CDR3 protein. The sample lists 50,000 to 60,000 distinct CDR3 sequences, more than 3% occurring once. The source material was CD4+ T cells from blood. These receptor sequences come from a woman between 40 and 50 years old with multiple sclerosis.

In its sample, this clonotype was seen many times. The genes are TRBV5-1 and TRBJ2-1; 7 nucleotides agree with TRBD2. CDR1 SGHRS and CDR2 YFSETQ come from the germline V gene. CDR3 length: 14 amino acids. Losses at the gene ends were 4 bases for V and 6 bases for J; bases not matched to a gene: 7. CDR3 sequence (DNA): TGCGCCAGCAGCAGGAGCGGGGTTGGCAATGAGCAGTTCTTC. Amino acids: CASSRSGVGNEQFF.

This clonotype was recorded many times. The chain links TRBV20-1 to TRBJ2-7; 7 bases are shared with TRBD1. CDR3 length: 14 residues. V was clipped by 3 bases and J by 3 bases; unmatched bases: 8. In germline, CDR1 is DFQATT, CDR2 SNEGSKA (reference sequence). The CDR3 DNA is TGCAGTGCTAGCCGAGGCAGGGGGATCTACGAGCAGTACTTC. This translates into CSASRGRGIYEQYF.

This clonotype was observed at least ten times. The chain uses TRBV6-5 and TRBJ1-1; TRBD1 might be the D (6 bases). Germline V gene data show CDR1 as MNHEY and CDR2 as SVGAGI. This CDR3 has 14 amino acids. Trimming took 5 bases from V and 0 from J, leaving 10 bases between them. This CDR3 reads CASSPQGMNTEAFF. DNA for the CDR3: TGTGCCAGCAGTCCACAGGGAATGAACACTGAAGCTTTCTTT.

The sample holds many counts of this clonotype. The genes are TRBV9 and TRBJ1-3; tentative D call: TRBD1 (6 bases). The V gene lost 3 bases and the J gene lost 0 bases, with 10 bases spanning the gap. The length of the CDR3 is 15 residues. In germline, CDR1 is SGDLS, CDR2 YYNGEE. This chain's CDR3 is CASSARTASGNTIYF. The CDR3 DNA is TGTGCCAGCAGCGCCCGGACAGCCTCTGGAAACACCATATATTTT.

The sample holds many counts of this clonotype. V is TRBV6-1 and J is TRBJ1-1; unclear D gene. The CDR3 totals 14 residues. Germline V gives CDR1 MNHNS, CDR2 SASEGT. The V end lost 7 bases, the J end lost 5 bases, and 17 bases lay between the germline ends. CDR3 nucleotide sequence: TGTGCCAGCACCCTCGACGGGGTGATGACTGAAGCTTTCTTT. Its translation is CASTLDGVMTEAFF.

The sample holds many counts of this clonotype. The V call is TRBV11-2, the J call TRBJ2-2; 12 bases are a match to TRBD2. This CDR3 region has 17 residues. V lost 3 bases, J lost 2 bases, and 4 bases stayed unmatched. Germline CDR1 and CDR2: SGHAT and FQNNGV. The chain's CDR3 is CASSLLAGGHNTGELFF. The CDR3 DNA reads TGTGCCAGCAGCTTGCTAGCGGGGGGGCATAACACCGGGGAGCTGTTTTTT. Full variable domain (missing parts from reference TRBV11-2 and TRBJ2-2): EAGVAQSPRYKIIEKRQSVAFWCNPISGHATLYWYQQILGQGPKLLIQFQNNGVVDDSQLPKDRFSAERLKGVDSTLKIQPAKLEDSAVYLCASSLLAGGHNTGELFFGEGSRLTVL.

CDR3: CASSPMTLFTGELFF. The CDR3 DNA reads as TGTGCCAGCAGTCCAATGACACTTTTTACCGGGGAGCTGTTTTTT. The chain is built from TRBV12-3 or TRBV12-4 and TRBJ2-2; D not certain. The germline V and J ends were trimmed by 5 bases and 5 bases, with 15 bases remaining between them. There are 15 residues in the CDR3.

This clonotype was seen ten or more times. The genes are TRBV6-1 and TRBJ2-7; 10 bases line up with TRBD2. CDR1 is MNHNS and CDR2 is SASEGT in the germline V gene. Unmatched junction bases numbered 7, after V lost 8 bases and J lost 0 bases. The length of the CDR3 is 15 residues. The DNA for the CDR3 is TGTGCCAGCGCAGGACTAGCGGTGAGCTCCTACGAGCAGTACTTC. It specifies CASAGLAVSSYEQYF.

This clonotype was picked up many times. This chain connects TRBV6-5 to TRBJ2-3; 8 bases are shared with TRBD1. The germline CDR1 and CDR2 sequences are MNHEY and SVGAGI. This CDR3 contains 14 residues. V lost 2 bases, J lost 6 bases, and 4 bases stayed unmatched. The CDR3 DNA reads TGTGCCAGCAGTTACGGGACAGGTACCGATACGCAGTATTTT. It encodes CASSYGTGTDTQYF.

The table lists this clonotype with many counts. The chain couples TRBV2 to TRBJ1-1; D uncertain. Germline values: CDR1 SNHLY, CDR2 FYNNEI. V was shortened by 7 bases and J by 3 bases, with 12 bases between the two germline ends. The CDR3 spans 13 residues. The CDR3 is CASTIGRDTEAFF. The CDR3 bases are TGTGCCAGCACGATAGGGAGGGACACTGAAGCTTTCTTT.

This clonotype appeared many times. The chain recombines TRBV2 with TRBJ1-1, with D possibly being TRBD1 (6 bases). V lost 8 bases and J lost 5, with 12 bases in between. Germline-derived CDR1 and CDR2 are SNHLY and FYNNEI. The CDR3 totals 12 residues. The CDR3 sequence: CASLARGTEAFF. The CDR3, as DNA: TGTGCCAGCCTAGCCAGGGGAACTGAAGCTTTCTTT.